Included here is one T cell receptor beta chain sequence, with context. Its antigen is not identified. A second PCR of 7 to 11 cycles used a sample-barcoded 5' primer and a J-beta primer mix. TCRdb independently ran MiXCR on the 5' RACE reads; one entry per CDR3 protein. The sample has approximately 800,000 distinct CDR3 sequences; about 42% are singletons. V lost 4 bases to trimming and J lost 4 bases, with 11 bases between them. Germline V gene sequence: CDR1 MNHEY, CDR2 SVGAGI. This CDR3 is built from 14 residues. At least 6 million PBMCs were isolated per sample. This entry comes from a study of blood T cells in healthy people across ages. Study-level information: Per two T cells, about one barcoded beta molecule was captured through template switching. Study conclusions and caveats: Conclusively comparing naive with antigen-experienced cells was impossible with unsorted PBMCs.

The chain employs TRBV6-5 and TRBJ2-1; D is ambiguous. The receptor's source is a man older than 75 in good health. Sequenced: blood. CDR3 sequence reads: CASSWNGEYNEQFF. In DNA form, the CDR3 reads TGTGCCAGCAGTTGGAACGGCGAATACAATGAGCAGTTCTTC.